The 8 T cell receptor beta chains listed next were all sequenced from one sample in a study of radiation and T cells in renal cell carcinoma. Profiling relied on immunoSEQ multiplex PCR, and the TCRdb table lists in-frame clones only, not all of them. Of around 9,600 clones in the sample, roughly 55% are singletons; the top ten hold roughly 19%. Treatment noted: 15 Gy SBRT to primary tumor, nephrectomy 4 weeks later. Here the sequenced sample was tumor tissue, taken from a patient whose treatment included radiotherapy and nephrectomy. These TCRs come from a man aged 55 to 70 with renal cell carcinoma.

By share of the sample, this clone is medium-sized. The chain couples TRBV15 to TRBJ1-5; 7 nucleotides line up with TRBD1. The germline V gene encodes CDR1 LNHNV and CDR2 YYDKDF (reference sequence). The CDR3 length is 13 residues. Trimming removed 9 bases from V and 2 bases from J; junction bases left unmatched: 4. The CDR3: CATRQGGNQPQHF. The CDR3, as DNA: TGTGCCACTCGACAGGGTGGCAATCAGCCCCAGCATTTT.

The chain has TRBV27 and TRBJ1-1, with D maybe TRBD1 (5 bases). CDR3 length: 12 residues. Between the trimmed V and J ends, which lost 8 bases and 7 bases, there was a span of 14 bases. Germline V gene lookup returns CDR1 MNHEY and CDR2 SMNVEV (reference sequence). The CDR3 region has the DNA TGTGCCAGCCGCACCTGGAGGGGTGAAGCTTTCTTT. Encoded protein: CASRTWRGEAFF.

In this sample, this clone turned up a few times. The rearrangement links TRBV5-1 to TRBJ1-3; D might be TRBD1 (6 bases). This CDR3 is built from 16 residues. Trimming cost V 4 bases and J 0 bases, with 14 bases left between them. CDR1 and CDR2 (germline): SGHRS, YFSETQ. The CDR3 here is CASSPATGSSGNTIYF. CDR3 DNA sequence: TGCGCCAGCAGCCCGGCGACAGGCTCCTCTGGAAACACCATATATTTT.

CDR3 sequence: CASSLNRDRDYEQYF. In nucleotides, the CDR3 is TGTGCCAGCAGCTTGAATAGGGACAGGGACTACGAGCAGTACTTC. This chain connects TRBV12-1 to TRBJ2-7; TRBD1, the D gene given by the table, was not confirmed from the DNA. TRBV12-1 is reported as a pseudogene. This CDR3 region has 15 residues.

The chain couples TRBV7-2 to TRBJ2-7; 7 bases line up with TRBD2. The CDR3 spans 13 residues. Germline CDR1 reads SGHTA; CDR2 reads FQGNSA. V gave up 0 bases and J gave up 7 bases; unmatched junction bases: 3. DNA for the CDR3: TGTGCCAGCAGCTTAGCGGCGGGAGATGAGCAGTACTTC. It translates to CASSLAAGDEQYF.

The chain couples TRBV7-6 to TRBJ1-2; 7 nucleotides line up with TRBD1. Germline trimming cut 1 base from V and 8 bases from J; bases unmatched to any gene: 4. CDR3 size: 13 residues. The germline CDR1 and CDR2 sequences are SGHVS and FNYEAQ. The CDR3 loop reads CASSLETGMGYTF. In nucleotides, the CDR3 is TGTGCCAGCAGCTTAGAGACAGGGATGGGCTACACCTTC. Looking up the rest from reference TRBV7-6 and TRBJ1-2 gives the full variable domain: GAGVSQSPRYKVTKRGQDVALRCDPISGHVSLYWYRQALGQGPEFLTYFNYEAQQDKSGLPNDRFSAERPEGSISTLTIQRTEQRDSAMYRCASSLETGMGYTFGSGTRLTVV.

This chain connects TRBV7-8 to TRBJ1-5; D is undetermined. The CDR3 is made up of 16 amino acids. Deletions cut 1 base from V and 3 bases from J, with 13 bases between. Germline lookup yields CDR1 SGHVS and CDR2 FQNEAQ. The DNA for the CDR3 is TGTGCCAGCAGCTTAGGTTCCCCCGTGGACAATCAGCCCCAGCATTTT. Amino acid sequence: CASSLGSPVDNQPQHF.

This clone was recorded a few times. The V and J genes are TRBV19 and TRBJ1-2; 12 bases align to TRBD1. The junction had 8 bases not matched to a gene; V was cut back by 7 bases and J by 5 bases. This CDR3 has 15 amino acids. Germline CDR1 LNHDA, CDR2 SQIVND (reference sequence). The CDR3 nucleotides are TGTGCCAGTACTTTGGGACAGGGGGCGGGATATGGCTACACCTTC. Translating it yields CASTLGQGAGYGYTF.